This T cell receptor (beta chain) was retrieved from a study of blood T cell repertoires in COVID-19. Trimming took 5 bases from V and 5 from J, leaving 12 bases between them. The CDR3 runs to 13 residues. CDR1 SEHNR and CDR2 FQNEAQ come from the germline V gene (reference sequence). Here immunoSEQ multiplex PCR was the method, and the copy in TCRdb shows in-frame clones only, minus some. The table lists fewer than 500,000 clones, about nine tenths of them singletons. Sequenced material: PBMCs or T cells enriched from blood (not recorded which). This clonotype was obtained from a woman aged 18-35 years who had recovered from COVID-19. The chain recombines TRBV7-9 with TRBJ1-2; D is possibly TRBD1 (5 bases). The CDR3 DNA sequence: TGTGCCAGCAGCATCTCGACAGTTTATGGCTACACCTTC. Translated, it gives CASSISTVYGYTF.